The TCR beta chain described here comes from a study of monozygotic twins with inflammatory bowel disease. Reprocessing the 5' RACE reads, TCRdb reports a single entry for every CDR3 protein and omits DNA. Its listing shows around 370,000 distinct CDR3 sequences. Germline CDR1 and CDR2: SQVTM and ANQGSEA. The CDR3 length is 11 residues. The genes are TRBV29-1 and TRBJ2-1; TCRdb returns TRBD1, unconfirmable since there is no DNA. What was sequenced was blood. This TCR was recovered from a human donor with ulcerative colitis or Crohn's disease, or a healthy co-twin of an affected twin (not recorded which). The CDR3 is CSVEGGVEQFF.